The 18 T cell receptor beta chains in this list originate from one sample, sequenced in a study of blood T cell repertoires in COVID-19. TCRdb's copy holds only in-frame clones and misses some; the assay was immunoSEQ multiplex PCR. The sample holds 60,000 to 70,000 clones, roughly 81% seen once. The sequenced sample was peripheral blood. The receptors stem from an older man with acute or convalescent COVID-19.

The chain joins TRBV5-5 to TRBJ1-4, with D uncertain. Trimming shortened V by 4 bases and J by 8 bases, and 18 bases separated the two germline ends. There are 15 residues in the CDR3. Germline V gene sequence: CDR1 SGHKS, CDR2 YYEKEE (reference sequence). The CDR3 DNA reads TGTGCCAGCAGCGGTCCGTATTGGGGAGAAGAAAAACTGTTTTTT. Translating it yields CASSGPYWGEEKLFF.

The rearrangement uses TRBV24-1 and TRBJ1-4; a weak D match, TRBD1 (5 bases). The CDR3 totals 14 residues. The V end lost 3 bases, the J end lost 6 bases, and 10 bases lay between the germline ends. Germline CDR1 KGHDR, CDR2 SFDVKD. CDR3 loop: CATSDGGGDEKLFF. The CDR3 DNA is TGTGCCACCAGTGATGGGGGGGGAGATGAAAAACTGTTTTTT.

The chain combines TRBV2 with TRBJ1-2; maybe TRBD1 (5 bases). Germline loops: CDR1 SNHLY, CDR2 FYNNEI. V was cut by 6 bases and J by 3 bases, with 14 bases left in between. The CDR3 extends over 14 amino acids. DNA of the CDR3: TGTGCCAGCAGAGCTACGGGGGGTGACTATGGCTACACCTTC. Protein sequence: CASRATGGDYGYTF.

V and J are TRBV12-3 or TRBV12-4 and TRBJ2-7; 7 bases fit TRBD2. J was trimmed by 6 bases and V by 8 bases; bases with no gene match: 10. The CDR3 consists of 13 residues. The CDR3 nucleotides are TGTGCCAGCCGGACCGGGGGAGGGCTCGAGCAGTACTTC. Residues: CASRTGGGLEQYF.

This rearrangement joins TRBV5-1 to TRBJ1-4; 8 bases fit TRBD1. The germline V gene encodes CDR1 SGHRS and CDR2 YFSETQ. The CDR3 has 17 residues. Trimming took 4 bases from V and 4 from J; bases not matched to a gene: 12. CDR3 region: CASSGRTGRAGNEKLFF. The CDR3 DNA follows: TGCGCCAGCAGCGGAAGGACAGGGCGGGCGGGTAATGAAAAACTGTTTTTT.

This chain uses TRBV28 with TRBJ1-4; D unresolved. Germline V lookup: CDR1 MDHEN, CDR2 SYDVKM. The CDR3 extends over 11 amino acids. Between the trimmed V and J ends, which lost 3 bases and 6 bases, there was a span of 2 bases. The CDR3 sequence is CASSFDEKLFF. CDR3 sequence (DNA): TGTGCCAGCAGTTTCGATGAAAAACTGTTTTTT.

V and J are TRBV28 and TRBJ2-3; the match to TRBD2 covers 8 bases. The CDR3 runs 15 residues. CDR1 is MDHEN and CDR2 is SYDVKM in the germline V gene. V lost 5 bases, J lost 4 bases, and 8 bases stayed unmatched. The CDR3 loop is CASSESGSASDTQYF. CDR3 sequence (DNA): TGTGCCAGCAGTGAAAGCGGGAGTGCATCAGATACGCAGTATTTT.

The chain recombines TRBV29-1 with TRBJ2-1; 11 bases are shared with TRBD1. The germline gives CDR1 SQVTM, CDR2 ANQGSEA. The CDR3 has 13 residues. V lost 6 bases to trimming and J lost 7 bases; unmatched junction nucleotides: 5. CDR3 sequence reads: CSVRTGGRNEQFF. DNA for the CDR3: TGCAGCGTCCGGACAGGGGGCAGGAATGAGCAGTTCTTC.

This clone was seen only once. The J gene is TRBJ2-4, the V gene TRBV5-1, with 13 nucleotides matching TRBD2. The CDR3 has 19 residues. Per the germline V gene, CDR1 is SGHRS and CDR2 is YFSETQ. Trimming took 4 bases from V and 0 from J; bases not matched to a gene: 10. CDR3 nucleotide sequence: TGCGCCAGCAGCCATCGGACTAGCGGGGGACCCGTAGCCAAAAACATTCAGTACTTC. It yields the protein CASSHRTSGGPVAKNIQYF.

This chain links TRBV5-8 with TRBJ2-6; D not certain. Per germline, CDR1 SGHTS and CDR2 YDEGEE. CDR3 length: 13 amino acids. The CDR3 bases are TGTGGCTTAACAGCCTCTGGGGCCAACGTCCTGACTTTC. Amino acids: CGLTASGANVLTF.

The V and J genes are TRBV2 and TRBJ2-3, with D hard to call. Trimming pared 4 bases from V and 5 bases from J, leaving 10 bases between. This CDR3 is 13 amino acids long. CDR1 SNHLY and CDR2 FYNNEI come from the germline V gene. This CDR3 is CASSGSLEDTQYF. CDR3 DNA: TGTGCCAGCAGTGGGAGTCTGGAAGATACGCAGTATTTT.

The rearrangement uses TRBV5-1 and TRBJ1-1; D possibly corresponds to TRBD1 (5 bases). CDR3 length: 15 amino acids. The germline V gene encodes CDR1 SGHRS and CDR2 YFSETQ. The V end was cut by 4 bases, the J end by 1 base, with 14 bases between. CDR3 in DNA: TGCGCCAGCAGCGGCGAAGGGGCGGCGAACACTGAAGCTTTCTTT. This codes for CASSGEGAANTEAFF.

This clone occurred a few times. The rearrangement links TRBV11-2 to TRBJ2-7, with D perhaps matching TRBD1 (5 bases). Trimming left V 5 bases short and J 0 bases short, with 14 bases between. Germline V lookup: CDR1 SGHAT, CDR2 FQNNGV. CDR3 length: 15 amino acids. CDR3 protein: CASSPWGKGSYEQYF. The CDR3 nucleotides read TGTGCCAGCAGCCCGTGGGGCAAGGGCTCCTACGAGCAGTACTTC.

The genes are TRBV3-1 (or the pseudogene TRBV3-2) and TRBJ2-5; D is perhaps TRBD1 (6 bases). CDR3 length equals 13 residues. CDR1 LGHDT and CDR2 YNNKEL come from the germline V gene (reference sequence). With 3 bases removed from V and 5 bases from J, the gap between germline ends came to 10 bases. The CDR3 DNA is TGTGCCAGCAGCCAGGGGGCTCGGGAGACCCAGTACTTC. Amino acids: CASSQGARETQYF.

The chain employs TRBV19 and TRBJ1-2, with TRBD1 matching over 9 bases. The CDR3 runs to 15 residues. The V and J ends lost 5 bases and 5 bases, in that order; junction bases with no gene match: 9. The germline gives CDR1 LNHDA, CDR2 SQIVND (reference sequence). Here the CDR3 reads CASSRDRGDPYGYTF. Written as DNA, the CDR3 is TGTGCCAGTAGTCGAGACAGGGGGGACCCATATGGCTACACCTTC.

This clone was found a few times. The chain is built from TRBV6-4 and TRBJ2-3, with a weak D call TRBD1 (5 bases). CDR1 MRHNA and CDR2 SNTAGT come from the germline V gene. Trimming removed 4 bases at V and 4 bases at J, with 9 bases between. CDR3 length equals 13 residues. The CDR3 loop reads CASSVSQADTQYF. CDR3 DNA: TGTGCCAGCAGTGTCTCACAGGCAGATACGCAGTATTTT.

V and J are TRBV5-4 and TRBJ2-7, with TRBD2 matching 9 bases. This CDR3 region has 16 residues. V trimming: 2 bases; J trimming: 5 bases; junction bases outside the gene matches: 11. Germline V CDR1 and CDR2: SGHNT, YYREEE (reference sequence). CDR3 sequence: CASSLSIAGVNNEQYF. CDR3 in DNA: TGTGCCAGCAGCTTAAGCATAGCGGGAGTTAACAACGAGCAGTACTTC.

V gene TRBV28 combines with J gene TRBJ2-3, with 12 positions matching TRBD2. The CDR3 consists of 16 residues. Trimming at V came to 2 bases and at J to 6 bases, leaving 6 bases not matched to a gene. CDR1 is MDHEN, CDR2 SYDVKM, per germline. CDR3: CASSLNLAGGVDTQYF. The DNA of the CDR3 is TGTGCCAGCAGTTTAAATCTAGCGGGAGGGGTTGATACGCAGTATTTT.